A single sample gave rise to the 28 T cell receptor beta chains below, sequenced in a study of tumor-infiltrating lymphocytes in primary liver carcinoma. Blood RNA was derived from unsorted whole blood, and germline DNA was extracted too. Starting from 500 ng of total RNA, TCR beta cDNA was produced with a primer in the constant region. ARM-PCR was slightly modified, and three nested multiplex PCR rounds with it gave rise to the TCR beta libraries. Use of TRBV1-TRBV30 forward primers with a C-beta reverse primer characterized the first two PCR rounds, which lasted around 11 cycles each. Using its own MiXCR run on the multiplex PCR reads, TCRdb lists one record per CDR3 protein. The sample lists 310,000 or so distinct CDR3 sequences, nearly 60% occurring once. Sequences were obtained from peripheral blood. The receptors derive from a woman between 25 and 40 years old with primary liver carcinoma and hepatitis B virus infection.

Details on this clonotype: A much bigger clone sits one base away, suggesting this may be a read error. Written as DNA, the CDR3 is TGCAGCGGAACACTAGCGGAACTCCCCTACGAGCGGTACTTC. It yields the protein CSGTLAELPYERYF. This chain connects TRBV29-1 to TRBJ2-7, with 8 bases identical to TRBD2. CDR1 and CDR2 from the germline V gene are SQVTM and ANQGSEA. The CDR3 contains 14 residues.

In its sample, this clonotype was seen many times. The rearrangement uses TRBV29-1 and TRBJ2-5; D is tentatively TRBD1 or TRBD2 (6 bases each). Germline CDR1 reads SQVTM; CDR2 reads ANQGSEA. This CDR3 is built from 12 residues. V gave up 7 bases and J gave up 4 bases, with 13 bases separating them. The CDR3 loop reads CSEGEVGETQYF. The CDR3, as DNA: TGCAGCGAGGGGGAGGTTGGAGAGACCCAGTACTTC.

The sample holds many counts of this clonotype. The chain uses TRBV29-1 and TRBJ2-7, with D possibly being TRBD1 or TRBD2 (6 bases each). The CDR3 spans 15 residues. Germline CDR1 and CDR2: SQVTM and ANQGSEA. V was trimmed by 3 bases and J by 3 bases, leaving 18 bases between them. CDR3 region: CSVDTYRDFSYEQYF. As DNA, the CDR3 is TGCAGCGTTGATACTTACAGGGACTTCAGCTACGAGCAGTACTTC.

The CDR3 DNA is TGTGCCAGCAGTTTAGCGGGGAGAGGGGGCGGAAAACTGTTTTTT. This translates into CASSLAGRGGGKLFF. J is TRBJ1-4 and V is TRBV12-3 or TRBV12-4; 7 bases line up with TRBD1. Germline trimming cut 0 bases from V and 10 bases from J; bases unmatched to any gene: 8. The CDR3 has 15 amino acids.

The chain couples TRBV11-3 to TRBJ2-1, with D possibly TRBD1 on 6 matching bases. With 6 bases removed from V and 0 bases from J, the gap between germline ends came to 15 bases. This CDR3 spans 16 amino acids. Germline CDR1 reads SGHNT; CDR2 reads YENEEA. The CDR3 DNA is TGTGCCAGCAGTTTACAGGGAGACCTCTCCTACAATGAGCAGTTCTTC. Encoded protein: CASSLQGDLSYNEQFF.

The sample holds a few counts of this clonotype. This chain uses TRBV6-1 with TRBJ2-5; D may be TRBD1 (7 bases). Trimming cost V 2 bases and J 6 bases, with 19 bases left between them. This CDR3 is built from 16 residues. Germline V CDR1 and CDR2: MNHNS, SASEGT. CDR3 nucleotide sequence: TGTGCCAGCAGTGAAAAGGGGGGACAGATGAGTAAGACCCAGTACTTC. Amino acid sequence: CASSEKGGQMSKTQYF.

This clonotype occurred a few times. The V call is TRBV6-2 or TRBV6-3, the J call TRBJ2-3; 9 bases fit TRBD2. J was trimmed by 6 bases and V by 8 bases; bases with no gene match: 12. Germline V gene lookup returns CDR1 MNHEY and CDR2 SVGEGT. This CDR3 is built from 15 residues. In DNA, the CDR3 is TGTGCCAGCGTAAACGGGCGGGAGGGCCCGGATACGCAGTATTTT. Translation gives CASVNGREGPDTQYF.

The J gene is TRBJ2-1, the V gene TRBV6-2 or TRBV6-3; D may match TRBD1 or TRBD2 (5 bases each). The CDR3 runs 11 residues. Germline assignment: CDR1 MNHEY and CDR2 SVGEGT. V shed 6 bases and J shed 15 bases, with 15 bases lying between them. The CDR3 region has the DNA TGTGCCAGCAGCGAGACCGGGGCCCCGTTCTTC. Residues: CASSETGAPFF.

The chain is built from TRBV6-2 or TRBV6-3 and TRBJ1-2; D is undetermined. Trimming removed 5 bases at V and 3 bases at J, with 10 bases between. The V gene's germline CDR1 is MNHEY and CDR2 SVGEGT. The CDR3 has 13 amino acids. The DNA for the CDR3 is TGTGCCAGCAGTAGACCGGCATACTATGGCTACACCTTC. Translation gives CASSRPAYYGYTF.

As to this clonotype: Germline and junction disagree at one end, which may indicate a read error. The rearrangement links TRBV12-3 or TRBV12-4 to TRBJ2-2; 8 bases map to TRBD2. The CDR3 contains 16 residues. CDR3 sequence reads: CVSCLVGGRLTGELFF. In nucleotides, the CDR3 is TGTGTCAGCTGTTTAGTGGGCGGGAGGCTCACCGGGGAGCTGTTTTTT.

Remarks on this clonotype: Sequence at one end of the junction differs from germline and may be a read error. The chain carries TRBV5-5 and TRBJ2-5; D gene ambiguous. This CDR3 has 13 amino acids. The V gene's germline CDR1 is SGHKS and CDR2 YYEKEE (reference sequence). DNA of the CDR3: TGTGCCAGCAGCTTATACAGCCAAGATACCCAGTACTTC. Translation gives CASSLYSQDTQYF.

Concerning this clonotype itself: A junction boundary mismatches the germline segment, possibly from a read error. V is TRBV12-3 or TRBV12-4 and J is TRBJ2-2; 8 positions match TRBD1. This CDR3 spans 23 amino acids. This CDR3 is CASSPRQRIGQGRREANTGELSF. The DNA of the CDR3 is TGTGCCAGCAGTCCCCGCCAACGAATCGGACAGGGAAGAAGGGAAGCGAACACCGGGGAGCTGTCTTTT.

This sequence joins TRBV6-1 and TRBJ2-2; 7 nucleotides match TRBD2. This CDR3 is built from 17 residues. Germline trimming cut 0 bases from V and 1 base from J; bases unmatched to any gene: 5. Germline V gives CDR1 MNHNS, CDR2 SASEGT. CDR3 in amino acids: CASSEARGGRNTGELFF. In nucleotides, the CDR3 is TGTGCCAGCAGTGAAGCGAGGGGCGGGAGGAACACCGGGGAGCTGTTTTTT.

A note on this clonotype: A much larger clone lies one base from this, so it may be a read error. This sequence joins TRBV6-5 and TRBJ1-2; D not certain. CDR1 and CDR2 from the germline V gene are MNHEY and SVGAGI. This CDR3 contains 14 residues. The CDR3 loop is CASSYGGGNYGNTF. As DNA, the CDR3 is TGTGCCAGCAGTTACGGAGGCGGAAACTATGGCAACACCTTC.

This clonotype was seen only once. The chain employs TRBV4-1 and TRBJ2-3; the match to TRBD1 covers 9 bases. The germline CDR1 and CDR2 sequences are MGHRA and YSYEKL. The CDR3 sequence is 16 residues long. V lost 10 bases to trimming and J lost 0 bases; unmatched junction nucleotides: 11. The CDR3: CATRIPTGGSTDTQYF. The CDR3 DNA sequence: TGCGCCACTAGGATCCCGACAGGGGGTAGCACAGATACGCAGTATTTT.

The rearrangement uses TRBV12-3 or TRBV12-4 and TRBJ2-3; 16 bases fit TRBD2. CDR3 length equals 17 residues. V dropped 10 bases and J dropped 5; count of bases not matched to a gene: 12. CDR3 sequence reads: CANSGTSGRAVIDTQYF. The CDR3 DNA reads TGTGCCAACAGCGGGACTAGCGGGAGGGCCGTAATAGATACGCAGTATTTT.

This clonotype was counted a few times. The gene calls are TRBV14 and TRBJ2-7, with unresolved D. The CDR3 is 11 residues long. Trimming removed 6 bases from V and 6 bases from J, with 9 bases in between. The germline V gene has CDR1 SGHDN and CDR2 FVKESK. The CDR3 protein is CASSLWGEQYF. Here the CDR3 DNA reads TGTGCCAGCAGTCTTTGGGGCGAGCAGTACTTC.

For this clonotype: A junction boundary mismatches the germline segment, possibly from a read error. The V and J genes are TRBV30 and TRBJ2-1, with 7 bases lining up with TRBD2. This CDR3 has 13 amino acids. Germline V CDR1 and CDR2: GTSNPN, SVGIG (reference sequence). In nucleotides, the CDR3 is TGTGCCGGAGGGGCGGGAGAATACAATGAACAGTTCTTC. Amino acid sequence: CAGGAGEYNEQFF.

This chain uses TRBV6-5 with TRBJ1-2; no clear D gene. This CDR3 has 16 amino acids. Trimming removed 0 bases from V and 3 bases from J, with 14 bases in between. Germline-derived CDR1 and CDR2 are MNHEY and SVGAGI. The CDR3 bases are TGTGCCAGCAGTTACTCGGGAATTCGACATGACTATGGCTACACCTTC. Its protein product is CASSYSGIRHDYGYTF.

This chain links TRBV6-2 or TRBV6-3 with TRBJ1-5; D ambiguous. V was shortened by 0 bases and J by 0 bases, with 12 bases between the two germline ends. The CDR3 loop spans 17 amino acids. CDR1 and CDR2 from the germline V gene are MNHEY and SVGEGT. CDR3 loop: CASSYSEQSYSNQPQHF. The DNA for the CDR3 is TGTGCCAGCAGTTACTCGGAGCAGAGCTATAGCAATCAGCCCCAGCATTTT.

This clonotype was seen only a few times. V and J are TRBV6-1 and TRBJ2-7; 8 bases agree with TRBD1. The V and J ends lost 5 bases and 5 bases, in that order; junction bases with no gene match: 5. The CDR3 is 13 amino acids. Germline V gene data show CDR1 as MNHNS and CDR2 as SASEGT. The DNA for the CDR3 is TGTGCCAGCAGTTTAACAGGGGGACACGAGCAGTACTTC. Its translation: CASSLTGGHEQYF.

Turning to this clonotype: At one of its ends the junction is not consistent with the germline gene, which may arise from a read error. The chain couples TRBV29-1 to TRBJ1-2; D is undetermined. The germline V gene has CDR1 SQVTM and CDR2 ANQGSEA. This CDR3 is built from 16 residues. CDR3 residues: CSVVGNPLTWSYGYTF. The CDR3 DNA follows: TGCAGTGTTGTCGGGAACCCGTTAACGTGGAGCTATGGCTACACCTTC.

J is TRBJ2-7 and V is TRBV5-8; no firm D call. V lost 0 bases to trimming and J lost 4 bases, with 8 bases between them. Per the germline V gene, CDR1 is SGHTS and CDR2 is YDEGEE. The CDR3 runs 13 residues. The chain's CDR3 is CASSLVPVYEQYF. For the CDR3, the DNA is TGTGCCAGCAGCTTGGTACCGGTATACGAGCAGTACTTC. Looking up the rest from reference TRBV5-8 and TRBJ2-7 gives the full variable domain: EAGVTQSPTHLIKTRGQQATLRCSPISGHTSVYWYQQALGLGLQFLLWYDEGEERNRGNFPPRFSGRQFPNYSSELNVNALELEDSALYLCASSLVPVYEQYFGPGTRLTVT.

As to this clonotype: A junction end diverges from the germline sequence, so it may reflect a read error. The chain carries TRBV11-2 and TRBJ2-1; D unresolved. This CDR3 spans 14 amino acids. The germline CDR1 and CDR2 sequences are SGHAT and FQNNGV. The CDR3 DNA is TGTGCTAGCAGCTTTCCATCCGATTACAATGAGAAGTTCTTC. As protein: CASSFPSDYNEKFF.

This clonotype was seen repeatedly, ten times or more. The chain joins TRBV5-4 to TRBJ2-3; 10 nucleotides match TRBD2. The CDR3 spans 15 residues. The V segment lost 3 bases and the J segment 6 bases; nucleotides outside the gene matches: 7. The germline gives CDR1 SGHNT, CDR2 YYREEE (reference sequence). CDR3 in amino acids: CASSSGLAGVDTQYF. Here the CDR3 DNA reads TGTGCCAGCAGCTCAGGCCTAGCGGGAGTCGATACGCAGTATTTT.

This clonotype showed up many times. The V and J genes are TRBV7-9 and TRBJ1-1; tentatively, D is TRBD1 (6 bases). Trimming left V 6 bases short and J 6 bases short, with 17 bases between. In germline, CDR1 is SEHNR, CDR2 FQNEAQ (reference sequence). The CDR3 is made up of 14 amino acids. CDR3 nucleotide sequence: TGTGCCAGCAGACGGGCAGGGGAGAGGGCTGAAGCTTTCTTT. This encodes CASRRAGERAEAFF.

With respect to this clonotype: A junction boundary mismatches the germline segment, possibly from a read error. This sequence joins TRBV6-5 and TRBJ2-2; D unclear. This CDR3 has 15 residues. Per germline, CDR1 MNHEY and CDR2 SVGAGI. The CDR3 coding sequence is TGTGCCAGCAGTTACCTCCAGTCGAACACCGGGCAGCTGTTTTTT. Amino acid sequence: CASSYLQSNTGQLFF.

This clonotype came up many times. This CDR3 reads CASSLNFKVEGYTF. The DNA for the CDR3 is TGTGCCAGCAGTTTAAATTTTAAGGTGGAGGGCTACACCTTC. This rearrangement joins TRBV6-5 to TRBJ1-2, with D hard to call. With 4 bases removed from V and 8 bases from J, the gap between germline ends came to 17 bases. CDR1 and CDR2 from the germline V gene are MNHEY and SVGAGI. The CDR3 spans 14 residues.